The following is a T cell receptor beta chain sequence with its context. The CDR3 has 13 residues. Germline V lookup: CDR1 SGDLS, CDR2 YYNGEE. TCRdb reprocessed the 5' RACE reads and stores each CDR3 protein as one record, lacking DNA. Recorded for this sample: some 150,000 distinct CDR3 sequences. This sample was taken from a study of T cells expressing NK-cell markers. The clonotype originates from a woman aged 45-59 years in good health. Sequences were obtained from blood T cells: a sorted CD56 or NKG2C T cell subset, CD4+ or CD8+ T cells, or bulk PBMC T cells (not recorded which). This sequence joins TRBV9 and TRBJ1-4. CDR3 sequence reads: CASSVIPYEKLFF.